What follows describes a single T cell receptor (beta chain). This record belongs to a study of a mutant IDH1 vaccine in newly diagnosed glioma. The ends were cut back, 3 bases at V and 0 bases at J, with 8 bases in the middle. The V gene's germline CDR1 is SGHAT and CDR2 FQDESV (reference sequence). The CDR3 runs to 14 residues. Specified time point: baseline, week 1 (first vaccination visit). As to treatment: pre-vaccination baseline after standard-of-care therapy. Data came from immunoSEQ multiplex PCR; TCRdb stores just in-frame clones and leaves some out. The table lists 30,000 to 35,000 clones, over 60% of them singletons.

The starting material was peripheral blood mononuclear cells (PBMCs), obtained from a glioma patient treated with radiotherapy, temozolomide or both. This clonotype was sampled from a man in his fifties with glioma. Some clones in this sample may be carry-over from other donors' samples. V is TRBV11-1 and J is TRBJ1-1; D possibly corresponds to TRBD1 (5 bases). DNA of the CDR3: TGTGCCAGCAGCTTGGGACGGCTGAACACTGAAGCTTTCTTT. Amino acids: CASSLGRLNTEAFF.